This T cell receptor beta chain was found in a study of T cell repertoires in cytomegalovirus infection. TCRdb re-called the reads with MiXCR, one entry per CDR3 protein. This table holds under 500,000 distinct CDR3 sequences, about 44% found once. In regard to this clonotype: As yet, its antigen is unknown. A much larger clone lies a single base off, so this may be a read error. No conserved phenylalanine or tryptophan ends this CDR3, so it is likely a read error.

Trimming stripped 5 bases from V and 4 bases from J, with 7 bases between. The V gene's germline CDR1 is SGHTA and CDR2 FQGNSA. The CDR3 is 12 residues long. The clonotype was recovered from a human donor in good health (CMV status not recorded). Some clones in this sample may be carry-over from other donors' samples. The chain carries TRBV7-2 and TRBJ2-3; unclear D gene. The sample here was cultured PBMCs, taken from culture after CMV antigen stimulation. CDR3 loop: CASSDGPDTQYL. CDR3 sequence (DNA): TGTGCCAGCAGCGATGGGCCAGATACGCAGTATCTT.